This T cell receptor (beta chain) is from a study of CD8 T cells in ankylosing spondylitis. Findings and limits, study-wide: Seemingly characteristic of ankylosing spondylitis blood was a TCR beta motif consisting of under ten highly homologous variants.

Turning to this clonotype: Its specificity is unknown.

With 6 bases clipped from V and 8 bases from J, the junction kept 7 bases outside the gene matches. Germline V CDR1 and CDR2: MNHEY, SMNVEV (reference sequence). The length of the CDR3 is 14 residues. Scientists made TCR beta libraries using quantitative 5'-RACE with molecular barcodes. TCRdb processed the 5' RACE reads anew with MiXCR; each CDR3 protein has one entry. The data show some 140,000 distinct CDR3 sequences, 17% seen once. Specimen: blood, either unsorted or a sorted T cell fraction (not recorded which). V is TRBV27 and J is TRBJ1-2; 12 bases are a match to TRBD1. The sequence derives from a male donor with ankylosing spondylitis. This CDR3 reads CASSGDRGRGGYTF. CDR3 bases: TGTGCCAGCAGCGGGGACAGGGGGCGTGGAGGCTACACCTTC.